This T cell receptor beta chain was documented in a study of cytomegalovirus exposure and HLA in healthy donors. About the research overall: In a previous analysis, 110 million or so unique TCR beta sequences were found from 150 million to 200 million T cells. Study results and caveats: Across donors, most TCRs were seen rarely, yet some public ones were widespread. Later analysis demonstrated an association between a missense DCLRE1C variant and TCR beta V- and J-gene trimming. Analysis performed later found roughly 17,000 TCR beta sequences associated with HLA alleles at 0.05 false discovery rate.

The V gene's germline CDR1 is MGHRA and CDR2 YSYEKL. The CDR3 runs to 16 residues. Germline trimming cut 4 bases from V and 2 bases from J; bases unmatched to any gene: 9. As to this clone: Its antigen remains unknown.

The PCR used 60 Vbeta and 13 Jbeta primers. The repertoire was sequenced with immunoSEQ multiplex PCR; TCRdb's copy has only in-frame clones and lacks some. The repertoire consists of roughly 180,000 clones, with roughly 70% occurring once and the leading ten covering just under 3%. The origin of this receptor is a male donor in good health and CMV-seronegative. The sequenced sample was PBMCs. The V and J genes are TRBV4-1 and TRBJ2-3, with 7 bases lining up with TRBD2. The chain's CDR3 is CASSRAGTTFTDTQYF. The CDR3 DNA sequence: TGCGCCAGCAGCCGAGCCGGGACTACCTTCACAGATACGCAGTATTTT.